These 21 T cell receptor beta chains originate from one sample sequenced in a study of blood T cell repertoires in COVID-19. Sequencing was performed with immunoSEQ multiplex PCR; in TCRdb, only in-frame clones are kept and a portion is missing. The sample holds some 58,000 clones, about 83% seen once. The specimen sequenced was peripheral blood. The source of these receptors is a middle-aged man with COVID-19, enrolled during active disease.

J is TRBJ2-5 and V is TRBV19; TRBD1 aligns across 7 bases. CDR1 and CDR2 (germline): LNHDA, SQIVND (reference sequence). This CDR3 has 11 residues. J was trimmed by 5 bases and V by 8 bases; bases with no gene match: 2. CDR3 bases: TGTGCCAGTGCCAGGGGGGAGACCCAGTACTTC. Its translation is CASARGETQYF.

The V call is TRBV7-6, the J call TRBJ1-1, with D perhaps matching TRBD1 (6 bases). Trimming cost V 5 bases and J 3 bases, with 16 bases left between them. Germline V CDR1 and CDR2: SGHVS, FNYEAQ. The CDR3 runs to 15 residues. The CDR3 loop is CASSPRGGADTEAFF. In DNA, the CDR3 is TGTGCCAGCAGCCCCCGGGGGGGGGCGGACACTGAAGCTTTCTTT.

The V gene is TRBV2, the J gene TRBJ1-5; no clear D gene. Trimming stripped 6 bases from V and 3 bases from J, with 9 bases between. The germline V gene encodes CDR1 SNHLY and CDR2 FYNNEI. The CDR3 loop spans 13 amino acids. The CDR3 coding sequence is TGTGCCAGCAGGTACACCAACAATCAGCCCCAGCATTTT. This codes for CASRYTNNQPQHF.

The chain combines TRBV3-1 (or the pseudogene TRBV3-2) with TRBJ2-5; D remains ambiguous. The V gene's germline CDR1 is LGHDT and CDR2 YNNKEL (reference sequence). The V end was cut by 3 bases, the J end by 4 bases, with 6 bases between. This CDR3 comprises 12 residues. The CDR3 loop is CASSHATETQYF. In nucleotides, the CDR3 is TGTGCCAGCAGCCATGCTACAGAGACCCAGTACTTC.

The chain joins TRBV7-9 to TRBJ2-3, with 13 bases aligning to TRBD2. CDR1 is SEHNR and CDR2 is FQNEAQ in the germline V gene (reference sequence). The length of the CDR3 is 17 residues. J lost 5 bases, V lost 3 bases, and 8 bases had no gene match. CDR3 coding DNA: TGTGCCAGCAGCTTGCTGGGGACTAGCGGGAAACAAGATACGCAGTATTTT. This codes for CASSLLGTSGKQDTQYF. Filled out from reference TRBV7-9 and TRBJ2-3, the complete variable domain reads DTGVSQNPRHKITKRGQNVTFRCDPISEHNRLYWYRQTLGQGPEFLTYFQNEAQLEKSRLLSDRFSAERPKGSFSTLEIQRTEQGDSAMYLCASSLLGTSGKQDTQYFGPGTRLTVL.

CDR3 in DNA: TGTGCCGGGGGCCTAGGAACTAATGAAAAACTGTTTTTT. Protein sequence: CAGGLGTNEKLFF. The gene calls are TRBV30 and TRBJ1-4; possibly TRBD1 for D (6 bases). The CDR3 extends over 13 amino acids. Trimming took 8 bases from V and 1 from J, leaving 11 bases between them. The germline CDR1 and CDR2 sequences are GTSNPN and SVGIG (reference sequence).

This rearrangement joins TRBV25-1 to TRBJ2-3; TRBD2 might be the D (5 bases). Germline V CDR1 and CDR2: MGHDK, SYGVNS. The CDR3 runs 13 residues. The V end lost 5 bases, the J end lost 5 bases, and 11 bases lay between the germline ends. The CDR3 sequence: CASSTGNVDTQYF. The CDR3 DNA reads TGTGCCAGCAGTACGGGGAATGTAGATACGCAGTATTTT.

The chain links TRBV4-3 to TRBJ1-2, with D tentatively TRBD1 (6 bases). Germline V CDR1 and CDR2: LGHNA, YSLEER. The V end was cut by 0 bases, the J end by 4 bases, with 12 bases between. This CDR3 comprises 15 residues. This CDR3 is CASSQEIQGTYGYTF. The CDR3 DNA sequence: TGCGCCAGCAGCCAAGAAATCCAGGGGACCTATGGCTACACCTTC.

V usage is TRBV6-5 and J usage is TRBJ2-2; TRBD1 matches at 7 bases. The CDR3 runs 15 residues. From germline, CDR1 is MNHEY and CDR2 SVGAGI. V gave up 4 bases and J gave up 0 bases; unmatched junction bases: 2. In DNA, the CDR3 is TGTGCCAGCAGTTTGGACAGGCCGAACACCGGGGAGCTGTTTTTT. It yields the protein CASSLDRPNTGELFF.

This CDR3 reads CASSLTAGGRYEQYF. The CDR3 region has the DNA TGTGCCAGCAGCTTAACAGCGGGAGGTCGCTACGAGCAGTACTTC. The chain links TRBV11-2 to TRBJ2-7, with TRBD2 matching 9 bases. The V gene end was trimmed by 2 bases and the J gene end by 3 bases; junction bases not matched to a gene: 5. This CDR3 has 15 residues. CDR1 and CDR2 (germline): SGHAT, FQNNGV.

CDR3 sequence: CASSYRGPGVEGAFF. Written as DNA, the CDR3 is TGTGCCAGCAGTTATAGGGGACCGGGAGTCGAAGGAGCTTTCTTT. V gene TRBV6-6 combines with J gene TRBJ1-1; possible D gene TRBD1, 5 bases. The germline gives CDR1 MNHNY, CDR2 SVGAGI (reference sequence). The CDR3 runs to 15 residues. The V end was cut by 3 bases, the J end by 10 bases, with 21 bases between.

This chain uses TRBV6-6 with TRBJ2-2, with D possibly TRBD2 on 6 matching bases. The germline V and J ends were trimmed by 7 bases and 7 bases, with 16 bases remaining between them. The CDR3 length is 14 residues. The germline V gene has CDR1 MNHNY and CDR2 SVGAGI (reference sequence). The DNA for the CDR3 is TGTGCCAGCACCGGACGGGGGAGGAGCGGGGAGCTGTTTTTT. As protein: CASTGRGRSGELFF.

The rearrangement joins TRBV5-1 to TRBJ2-7; 9 bases map to TRBD1. The V segment lost 0 bases and the J segment 2 bases; nucleotides outside the gene matches: 6. This CDR3 spans 16 amino acids. CDR1 and CDR2 (germline): SGHRS, YFSETQ. CDR3 nucleotide sequence: TGCGCCAGCAGCTTGGGGTGGGGACAGGGAACCTACGAGCAGTACTTC. Translation gives CASSLGWGQGTYEQYF.

The genes are TRBV11-2 and TRBJ1-5, with D perhaps matching TRBD1 (6 bases). Trimming shortened V by 4 bases and J by 6 bases, and 13 bases separated the two germline ends. There are 14 residues in the CDR3. Looked up from germline, CDR1 is SGHAT and CDR2 is FQNNGV. CDR3 nucleotide sequence: TGTGCCAGCAGCTCGGCGGGGGCGGGTCAGCCCCAGCATTTT. Its translation is CASSSAGAGQPQHF.

The chain combines TRBV5-1 with TRBJ1-3; weak D call: TRBD1 (5 bases). The germline gives CDR1 SGHRS, CDR2 YFSETQ. The CDR3 consists of 14 residues. Deletions cut 0 bases from V and 4 bases from J, with 8 bases between. The CDR3 here is CASSLAGQGNTIYF. CDR3 sequence (DNA): TGCGCCAGCAGCTTGGCCGGACAAGGAAACACCATATATTTT.

The chain has TRBV5-1 and TRBJ2-3; 14 bases map to TRBD2. Per the germline V gene, CDR1 is SGHRS and CDR2 is YFSETQ. This CDR3 comprises 18 residues. Trimming removed 0 bases from V and 1 base from J; junction bases left unmatched: 4. The CDR3 nucleotides are TGCGCCAGCAGCTTGGAAGTGGGACTAGCGGGAGGCACAGATACGCAGTATTTT. Translation gives CASSLEVGLAGGTDTQYF.

The chain couples TRBV5-1 to TRBJ2-4, with TRBD2 matching 13 bases. Germline V gene data show CDR1 as SGHRS and CDR2 as YFSETQ. The ends lost 3 bases at V and 6 bases at J; junction bases unmatched: 6. This CDR3 has 16 residues. DNA of the CDR3: TGCGCCAGCAGCTCCGGGACTAGCGGGATCGTAAACATTCAGTACTTC. It translates to CASSSGTSGIVNIQYF.

The chain is built from TRBV25-1 and TRBJ1-1, with 7 bases that match TRBD1. The J segment lost 4 bases and the V segment lost 4 bases, leaving 3 bases of the junction unmatched. The CDR3 runs 13 residues. Germline V gene data show CDR1 as MGHDK and CDR2 as SYGVNS. The CDR3 spells CASSASGGTEAFF. The CDR3, as DNA: TGTGCCAGCAGTGCGTCAGGGGGCACTGAAGCTTTCTTT.

This clone came up once. This sequence joins TRBV3-1 (or the pseudogene TRBV3-2) and TRBJ2-7; TRBD2 agrees at 8 bases. CDR1 and CDR2 (germline): LGHDT, YNNKEL (reference sequence). V lost 5 bases and J lost 4; bases outside the gene matches: 10. The CDR3 runs 15 residues. The CDR3 loop reads CASSTSGRGVYEQYF. For the CDR3, the DNA is TGTGCCAGCAGCACGAGCGGGAGAGGTGTATACGAGCAGTACTTC.

The chain employs TRBV28 and TRBJ1-1; 7 bases are a match to TRBD1. This CDR3 region has 13 residues. Germline loops: CDR1 MDHEN, CDR2 SYDVKM. Trimming cost V 6 bases and J 4 bases; bases outside gene matches: 5. The CDR3 protein is CASRPQGSTEAFF. The CDR3 DNA sequence: TGTGCCAGCAGGCCACAGGGGAGCACTGAAGCTTTCTTT.

The V and J genes are TRBV6-5 and TRBJ2-1; 9 nucleotides align to TRBD2. CDR1 and CDR2 (germline): MNHEY, SVGAGI. The junction had 12 bases not matched to a gene; V was cut back by 8 bases and J by 7 bases. CDR3 length: 15 amino acids. DNA for the CDR3: TGTGCCAGCGCCCCCTGGCGGGAGGGTGGAAATGAGCAGTTCTTC. It is translated as CASAPWREGGNEQFF.